This T cell receptor beta chain is from a study of graft-versus-host responses after intestinal transplantation. About the study: Transplants given to recipients were multivisceral, liver-intestinal, or isolated intestinal.

Assay: immunoSEQ multiplex PCR; the TCRdb copy retains only in-frame clones and omits some. The sample carries about 38,000 clones, roughly four fifths recorded once. As concerns this clone: Antigen specificity is unknown.

The study's findings and limits: Individuals who had graft-donor T cell macrochimerism had allografts that showed high graft-versus-host to host-versus-graft clonal ratios. Declining HvG levels early post-transplant were linked to peak circulating GvH clone levels.

This TCR was sampled from a human patient who received an intestinal transplant, so some T cells may come from the graft donor. The source was PBMCs, collected 1070 days after transplant.

This chain's CDR3 is CASSIEAGGSSYNEQFF. The DNA of the CDR3 is TGTGCCAGTAGTATAGAAGCAGGGGGTAGTTCCTACAATGAGCAGTTCTTC. This chain joins TRBV19 and TRBJ2-1, with 7 bases identical to TRBD1. CDR3 size: 17 residues. Losses at the gene ends were 0 bases for V and 1 base for J; bases not matched to a gene: 6. Germline V lookup: CDR1 LNHDA, CDR2 SQIVND (reference sequence).